This T cell receptor (beta chain) came from a study of shared clonotypes between healthy human individuals. Study at large: Serving as donors were a couple of women and a few men, whose ages spanned 18 to 49.

On this clone itself: What it recognizes is unknown.

General study points: Clonotype sharing across a few donors was observed for around 5% of naive CD4 clonotypes.

Running of the assay took place at deep level. The data were produced by immunoSEQ multiplex PCR, yet TCRdb's version contains in-frame clones alone and is incomplete. The sample shows about 1 million clones, 65% to 80% of them seen only once. The CDR3 is 16 residues long. The V gene's germline CDR1 is LNHDA and CDR2 SQIVND (reference sequence). V lost 9 bases and J 7 bases, leaving 25 bases between the germline ends. The sequenced sample was memory CD4+ T cells sorted from blood. Subset in this sample: CD45RA-negative fraction. This TCR derives from a man aged 18 to 30 in good health. The chain is built from TRBV19 and TRBJ1-5; D not certain. Written as DNA, the CDR3 is TGTGCCAGCACGGAGTTTGAGGGTCTTGTCCAACAGCCCCAGCATTTT. Translation: CASTEFEGLVQQPQHF.